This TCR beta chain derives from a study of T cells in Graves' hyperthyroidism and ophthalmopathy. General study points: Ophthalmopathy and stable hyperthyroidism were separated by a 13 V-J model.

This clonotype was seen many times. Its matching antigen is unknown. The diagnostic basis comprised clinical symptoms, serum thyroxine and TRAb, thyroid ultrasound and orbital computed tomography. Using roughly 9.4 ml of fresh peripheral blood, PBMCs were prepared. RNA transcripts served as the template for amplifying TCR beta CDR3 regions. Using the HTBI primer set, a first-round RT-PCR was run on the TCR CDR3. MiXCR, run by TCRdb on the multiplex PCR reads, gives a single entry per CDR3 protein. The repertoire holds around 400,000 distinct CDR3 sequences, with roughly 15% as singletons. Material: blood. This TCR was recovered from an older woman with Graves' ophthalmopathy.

The CDR3 spells CATAGLADTGELFF. The CDR3 DNA reads TGTGCCACCGCCGGACTAGCGGACACCGGGGAGCTGTTTTTT. The rearrangement joins TRBV24-1 to TRBJ2-2, with 10 bases matching TRBD2. The CDR3 is 14 amino acids. The trim removed 9 bases at V and 3 bases at J, leaving 3 bases unmatched. The germline V gene encodes CDR1 KGHDR and CDR2 SFDVKD.